The sequence of this T cell receptor (beta chain) was determined in a study of blood T cell repertoires in COVID-19. Trimming stripped 3 bases from V and 2 bases from J, with 17 bases between. CDR3 size: 17 residues. The table came from immunoSEQ multiplex PCR; TCRdb's copy has only in-frame clones and leaves some out. The sample consists of over 200,000 clones, about 88% of them appearing once. The sequencing sample was made of peripheral blood. The source is a woman aged 55-75 years with acute or convalescent COVID-19. The rearrangement joins TRBV23-1 to TRBJ1-5; D is unclear. TRBV23-1 belongs to the ORF category, with a function that is uncertain. CDR3 protein: CASSHALPGRRNQPQHF. CDR3 nucleotide sequence: TGCGCCAGCAGTCATGCACTCCCGGGTCGTCGCAATCAGCCCCAGCATTTT.